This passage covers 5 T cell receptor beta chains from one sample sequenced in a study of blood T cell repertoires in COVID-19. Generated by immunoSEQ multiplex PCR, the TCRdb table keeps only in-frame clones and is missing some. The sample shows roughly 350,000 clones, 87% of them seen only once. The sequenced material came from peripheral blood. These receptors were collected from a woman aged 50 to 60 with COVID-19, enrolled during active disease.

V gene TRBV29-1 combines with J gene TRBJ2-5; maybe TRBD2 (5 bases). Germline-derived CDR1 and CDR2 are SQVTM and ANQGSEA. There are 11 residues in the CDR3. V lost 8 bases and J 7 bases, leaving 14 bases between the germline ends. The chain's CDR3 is CSSGGLGTQYF. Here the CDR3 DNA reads TGCAGCTCTGGAGGCTTGGGGACCCAGTACTTC.

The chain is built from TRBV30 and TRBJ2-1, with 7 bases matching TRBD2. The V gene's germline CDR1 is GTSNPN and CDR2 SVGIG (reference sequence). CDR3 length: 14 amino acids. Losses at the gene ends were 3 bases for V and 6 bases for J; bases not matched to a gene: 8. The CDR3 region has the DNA TGTGCCTGGAGGGGTCTAGCGGTATCCAATGAGCAGTTCTTC. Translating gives CAWRGLAVSNEQFF.

The CDR3 protein is CASSQEGTGVGYTF. The CDR3 region has the DNA TGCGCCAGCAGCCAAGAAGGGACAGGGGTTGGCTACACCTTC. J is TRBJ1-2 and V is TRBV4-3; 10 nucleotides match TRBD1. Germline CDR1 reads LGHNA; CDR2 reads YSLEER. With V trimmed by 0 bases and J by 7 bases, 2 bases remained unmatched. The CDR3 contains 14 residues.

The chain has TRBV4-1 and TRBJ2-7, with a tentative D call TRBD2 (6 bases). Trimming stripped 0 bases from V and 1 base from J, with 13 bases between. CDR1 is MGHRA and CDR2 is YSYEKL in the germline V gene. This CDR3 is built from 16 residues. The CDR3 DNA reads TGCGCCAGCAGCCAAGATTCGGGCGGGGTGTCCTACGAGCAGTACTTC. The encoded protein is CASSQDSGGVSYEQYF.

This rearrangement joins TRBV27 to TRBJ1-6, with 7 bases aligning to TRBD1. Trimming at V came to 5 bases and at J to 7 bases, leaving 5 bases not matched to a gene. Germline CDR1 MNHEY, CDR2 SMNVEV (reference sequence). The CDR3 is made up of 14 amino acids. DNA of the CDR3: TGTGCCAGCAGTCCCCAGGGGGTGAATTCACCCCTCCACTTT. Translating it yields CASSPQGVNSPLHF.